Described below is a single T cell receptor beta chain sequence and its context. The data were obtained in a study of T cell changes during pregnancy in multiple sclerosis. The table came from immunoSEQ multiplex PCR; TCRdb's copy has only in-frame clones and leaves some out. The table has 30,000 or so clones, around nine tenths seen once; the top ten hold about 6.8%. CDR1 and CDR2 from the germline V gene are LNHDA and SQIVND (reference sequence). J gave up 3 bases and V 1 base, and 1 base lay outside the gene matches. The CDR3 extends over 14 amino acids. The V gene is TRBV19, the J gene TRBJ2-7, with TRBD2 matching over 9 bases. This material consisted of CD8+ T cells from peripheral blood mononuclear cells, taken after pregnancy. The TCR sequence derives from a female donor with multiple sclerosis, enrolled in a pregnancy study. The CDR3 reads CASSIGGRVYEQYF. Here the CDR3 DNA reads TGTGCCAGTAGTATAGGCGGGAGGGTCTACGAGCAGTACTTC.